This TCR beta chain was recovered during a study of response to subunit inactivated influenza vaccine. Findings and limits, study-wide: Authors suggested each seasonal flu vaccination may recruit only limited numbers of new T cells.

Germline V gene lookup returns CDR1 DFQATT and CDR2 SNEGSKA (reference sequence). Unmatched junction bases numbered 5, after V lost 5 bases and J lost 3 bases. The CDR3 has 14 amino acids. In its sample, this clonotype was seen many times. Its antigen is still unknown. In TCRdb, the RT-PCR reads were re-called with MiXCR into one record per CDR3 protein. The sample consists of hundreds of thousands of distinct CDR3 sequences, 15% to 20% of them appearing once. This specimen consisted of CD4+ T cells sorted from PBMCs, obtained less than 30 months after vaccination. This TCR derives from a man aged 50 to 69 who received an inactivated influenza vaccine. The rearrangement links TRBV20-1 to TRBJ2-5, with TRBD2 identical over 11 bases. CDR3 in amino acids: CSAVGTSGKETQYF. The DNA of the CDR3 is TGCAGTGCTGTCGGGACTAGCGGAAAAGAGACCCAGTACTTC.